This T cell receptor beta chain came from a study of blood T cell repertoires in COVID-19. As for the study in general: Acute-phase and convalescent COVID-19 samples originated in the United States, Italy and Spain.

The V and J ends lost 5 bases and 4 bases, in that order; junction bases with no gene match: 7. The CDR3 is 15 amino acids. Germline V lookup: CDR1 KGHSH, CDR2 LQKENI. Authors' analysis steps: Reference gene primer amplification gave nucleated cell count estimates. Libraries were prepared by immunoSEQ multiplex PCR; TCRdb keeps only in-frame clonotypes and omits some of them. V and J calls and clone size are those listed in that table; D and trimming were worked out from the DNA. The sample lists hundreds of thousands of clones; about 88% were seen once. Across over 20 US areas, participants ranged in age from roughly 18 to 95 years. All recovered Cohort 3 donors got two negative PCRs, got clearance, or saw symptom resolution.

The rearrangement uses TRBV18 and TRBJ1-1; 10 bases map to TRBD1. This TCR was sampled from a man in his fifties or sixties who had recovered from COVID-19. The source material was PBMCs or T cells enriched from blood (not recorded which). The DNA for the CDR3 is TGTGCCAGCTCATCGGACAGGGGGAGACTCACTGAAGCTTTCTTT. Its translation is CASSSDRGRLTEAFF.